Listed below are T cell receptor beta chains from one sample, sequenced in a study of cytomegalovirus exposure and HLA in healthy donors. Method: immunoSEQ multiplex PCR; TCRdb's copy keeps in-frame clones and lacks some. The table records 120,000 to 150,000 clones, roughly three fifths of them present only once. The specimen sequenced was PBMCs. These receptors all come from a woman aged 60 to 75 in good health and CMV-seronegative. CDR3s include the opening cysteine and the closing phenylalanine or tryptophan. D genes are given only for firm matches. Expanded clones are given a class, and other clones once, few, many or no size at all.

>TRBD1|NA|TRBV7-9|TRBJ1-1
TGTGCCAGCAGCTTAGACCTGACAGGGGCTGGGACTGAAGCTTTCTTT
CASSLDLTGAGTEAFF
>TRBD1|NA|TRBV7-2|TRBJ2-7
TGTGCCAGCAGCTTAGACAGGGGGCCCTACGAGCAGTACTTC
CASSLDRGPYEQYF
>TRBD2|NA|TRBV6-4|TRBJ2-1
TGTGCCAGCAGTGACGAATTCCTAGCGGGGTACAATGAGCAGTTCTTC
CASSDEFLAGYNEQFF
>TRBD2|NA|TRBV29-1|TRBJ2-1
TGCAGCGTTGGGACGGTCCAGGGGACTAGCGCGAATGAGCAGTTCTTC
CSVGTVQGTSANEQFF
>NA|NA|TRBV2|TRBJ1-3
TGTGCCAGCAGTCCAGAAGCTGGAAACACCATATATTTT
CASSPEAGNTIYF
>NA|NA|TRBV7-9|TRBJ2-4
TGTTCCAGCAGCTTAGGGGGGACGGGAGCAGCCAAAAACATTCAGTACTTC
CSSSLGGTGAAKNIQYF
>TRBD1|NA|TRBV7-9|TRBJ1-5
TGTTCCAGCAGCTTAGCGGGGACAGGGCGCAATCAGCCCCAGCATTTT
CSSSLAGTGRNQPQHF
>TRBD2|NA|TRBV7-3|TRBJ2-5
TGTGCCAGCAGCCCCCGGACTAGAGGAGAGACCCAGTACTTC
CASSPRTRGETQYF
>NA|NA|TRBV19|TRBJ1-5
TGTGCCAGTTCCCCCTCGGGAGGAATTAGCAATCAGCCCCAGCATTTT
CASSPSGGISNQPQHF
>TRBD2|NA|TRBV6-1|TRBJ2-3
TGTGCCAGCAGTGACGGGACTACCTCTAGCACAGATACGCAGTATTTT
CASSDGTTSSTDTQYF
>TRBD1|few|TRBV7-2|TRBJ2-3
TGTGCCAGCAGCCCACAGGGGGCGGGCACAGATACGCAGTATTTT
CASSPQGAGTDTQYF
>TRBD1|NA|TRBV4-3|TRBJ1-1
TGCGCCAGCAGCCAGGGGGGGACAGGGATAAGGGGAACTGAAGCTTTCTTT
CASSQGGTGIRGTEAFF
>TRBD1|NA|TRBV7-6|TRBJ1-5
TGTGCCAGCAGCGCAGGGACAGGCAGCAATCAGCCCCAGCATTTT
CASSAGTGSNQPQHF
>TRBD1|NA|TRBV5-4|TRBJ1-2
TGTGCCAGCAGCTCAGGGGGCGCTGGCTATGGCTACACCTTC
CASSSGGAGYGYTF
>NA|NA|TRBV5-1|TRBJ1-6
TGCGCCAGCAGCGGGGGACTGACTAATTCACCCCTCCACTTT
CASSGGLTNSPLHF
>NA|NA|TRBV6-5|TRBJ1-1
TGTGCCAGCAGACCCTTAACGCCAGATGAAGCTTTCTTT
CASRPLTPDEAFF
>TRBD2|NA|TRBV5-1|TRBJ2-7
TGCGCCAGCAGCTTGAACGCAGCGGGAGGGCCCGTAGAGCAGTACTTC
CASSLNAAGGPVEQYF
>NA|few|TRBV4-2|TRBJ2-1
TGTGCCAGCAGCCAAGGGCTAGCGATAAGGGACAATGAGCAGTTCTTC
CASSQGLAIRDNEQFF
>NA|once|TRBV5-1|TRBJ1-1
TGCGCCAGCAGCTTGGGCAGGCCACAGCCGGGGACTGAAGCTTTCTTT
CASSLGRPQPGTEAFF
>NA|NA|TRBV5-1|TRBJ2-3
TGCGCCAGCAGCTTGAGAGGGGGTATTGCAGATACGCAGTATTTT
CASSLRGGIADTQYF
>NA|few|TRBV21-1|TRBJ2-3
TGTGCCGGGCGGACTCGCACAGATACGCAGTATTTT
CAGRTRTDTQYF
>TRBD1|NA|TRBV29-1|TRBJ2-7
TGCAGCCCATACAGGGGCCACGAGCAGTACTTC
CSPYRGHEQYF
>TRBD1|few|TRBV6-5|TRBJ2-2
TGTGCCAGCAGCCAGGGGGTCGGGGAGCTGTTTTTT
CASSQGVGELFF
>TRBD2|NA|TRBV4-1|TRBJ2-3
TGCGCCAGCAGCTGGGGACTAGCTAGCACAGATACGCAGTATTTT
CASSWGLASTDTQYF
>NA|NA|TRBV5-1|TRBJ2-5
TGCGCCAGCAGCCCCACCTCTGGGGGCGCGCAAGAGACCCAGTACTTC
CASSPTSGGAQETQYF
>TRBD1|NA|TRBV19|TRBJ1-1
TGTGCCAGTAGTATGGGGACAGGGGTAAGGACTGAAGCTTTCTTT
CASSMGTGVRTEAFF
>TRBD1|NA|TRBV2|TRBJ1-2
TGTGCCAGCAGCCCAAGAGGACAGGGGGCTCTTGGCTACACCTTC
CASSPRGQGALGYTF
>NA|NA|TRBV7-8|TRBJ2-1
TGTGCCAGCAGCTTAGGGACTATCAATGAGCAGTTCTTC
CASSLGTINEQFF
>TRBD1|NA|TRBV7-6|TRBJ1-2
TGTGCCAGCAGCTCCGACAGGGATACCTTC
CASSSDRDTF
>TRBD1|NA|TRBV5-1|TRBJ2-1
TGCGCCAGCAGCTCCCGGGACAGGGGCCTCAGGGAGCAGTTCTTC
CASSSRDRGLREQFF
>TRBD1|NA|TRBV4-3|TRBJ2-7
TGCGCCAGCAGCCAAGGAGGGGGACAGGGGGGAACCTACGAGCAGTACTTC
CASSQGGGQGGTYEQYF
>TRBD2|NA|TRBV2|TRBJ2-1
TGTGCCAGCGGACTAGCGGGGGGGACTCGCGACAATGAGCAGTTCTTC
CASGLAGGTRDNEQFF
>NA|NA|TRBV9|TRBJ1-3
TGTGCCAGCAGCGTAGAGGGGCATGGGGGAAACACCATATATTTT
CASSVEGHGGNTIYF
>TRBD1|NA|TRBV25-1|TRBJ1-1
TGTGCCAGCAGTGTGAGAACAGGGGGGACTTTGAACACTGAAGCTTTCTTT
CASSVRTGGTLNTEAFF
>NA|once|TRBV7-8|TRBJ1-4
TGTGCCAGCAGCTCGGGACAAACCTCCCTAGGTGAAAAACTGTTTTTT
CASSSGQTSLGEKLFF
>TRBD1|NA|TRBV4-1|TRBJ2-1
TGCGCCAGCAGCCAAGGGGGGACAGCCTACAATGAGCAGTTCTTC
CASSQGGTAYNEQFF
>TRBD2|NA|TRBV7-2|TRBJ2-1
TGTGCCAGCAGGGGGACTAGCGGGGGCAATGAGCAGTTCTTC
CASRGTSGGNEQFF
>TRBD1|once|TRBV5-3|TRBJ1-4
TGTGCCAGAAATGGGACAGGGGGCGCAGGCGAAAAACTGTTTTTT
CARNGTGGAGEKLFF
>NA|NA|TRBV2|TRBJ1-1
TGTGCCAGCAGCGATACAGGGTCGTACACTGAAGCTTTCTTT
CASSDTGSYTEAFF
>TRBD2|NA|TRBV13|TRBJ2-1
TGTGCCAGCAGCTTATCTGCTCTAGCGGCCTACAATGAGCAGTTCTTC
CASSLSALAAYNEQFF
>NA|few|TRBV9|TRBJ1-1
TGTGCCAGCACCGCTGGGGGGGGGAACACTGAAGCTTTCTTT
CASTAGGGNTEAFF
>TRBD1|NA|TRBV5-1|TRBJ2-4
TGCGCCTCCCGGGACAGTAAAAACATTCAGTACTTC
CASRDSKNIQYF
>NA|NA|TRBV19|TRBJ2-2
TGTGCCAGTAGAAAGGCACAGGGTGATAGCACCGGGGAGCTGTTTTTT
CASRKAQGDSTGELFF
>TRBD1|NA|TRBV2|TRBJ2-5
TGTGCCAGCAGGGCCGGGACAGGGGGCTGGACTACACAAGAGACCCAGTACTTC
CASRAGTGGWTTQETQYF
>NA|NA|TRBV28|TRBJ2-7
TGTGCCAGCAGTTCACATTTTTTTCAGGACGAGCAGTACTTC
CASSSHFFQDEQYF
>TRBD1|NA|TRBV19|TRBJ1-1
TGTGCCAGTAGTATTCCGACAGGGGCCACTGAAGCTTTCTTT
CASSIPTGATEAFF
>TRBD2|NA|TRBV7-2|TRBJ2-1
TGTGCCAGCAGCTCCACTAGGACTAGCGGGAGCAATGAGCAGTTCTTC
CASSSTRTSGSNEQFF
>NA|NA|TRBV7-2|TRBJ2-1
TGTGCCAGCAGCTTTCAAAACAATGAGCAGTTCTTC
CASSFQNNEQFF
>NA|NA|TRBV6-1|TRBJ1-1
TGTGCCAGCACCACTTGGGCGGGGGGGGAAGCTTTCTTT
CASTTWAGGEAFF
>TRBD1|NA|TRBV7-6|TRBJ1-1
TGTGCCAGCAGCTTAGGTTCCGGGACAGGGGGGAACACTGAAGCTTTCTTT
CASSLGSGTGGNTEAFF
>TRBD2|NA|TRBV9|TRBJ2-2
TGTGCCAGCAGCCTCATGGCGCTAGCGGGGATCACCGGGGAGCTGTTTTTT
CASSLMALAGITGELFF
>NA|NA|TRBV10-2|TRBJ2-1
TGCGCCAGCAGTCGACTGGACAATGAGCAGTTCTTC
CASSRLDNEQFF
>NA|NA|TRBV7-2|TRBJ1-1
TGTGCCAGCAGCTTAAGAGGGATTAGAACTGAAGCTTTCTTT
CASSLRGIRTEAFF
>NA|few|TRBV7-9|TRBJ1-2
TGTGCCAGCAGCTTGGACAGCCACTATGGCTACACCTTC
CASSLDSHYGYTF
>TRBD2|NA|TRBV11-2|TRBJ2-7
TGTGCCAGCAGCCAGCTTCTAGCGGGCCACGAGCAGTACTTC
CASSQLLAGHEQYF